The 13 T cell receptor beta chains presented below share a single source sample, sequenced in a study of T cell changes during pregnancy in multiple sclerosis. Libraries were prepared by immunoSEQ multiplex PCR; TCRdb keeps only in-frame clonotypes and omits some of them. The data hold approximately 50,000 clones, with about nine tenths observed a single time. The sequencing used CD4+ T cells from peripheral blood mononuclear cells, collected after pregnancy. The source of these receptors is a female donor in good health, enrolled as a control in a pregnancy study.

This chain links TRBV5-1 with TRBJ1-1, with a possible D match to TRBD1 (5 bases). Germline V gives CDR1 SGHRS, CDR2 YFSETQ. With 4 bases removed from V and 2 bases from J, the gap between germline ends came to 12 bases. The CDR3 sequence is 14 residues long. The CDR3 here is CASSQDSFNTEAFF. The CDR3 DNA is TGCGCCAGCAGCCAAGACAGCTTTAACACTGAAGCTTTCTTT.

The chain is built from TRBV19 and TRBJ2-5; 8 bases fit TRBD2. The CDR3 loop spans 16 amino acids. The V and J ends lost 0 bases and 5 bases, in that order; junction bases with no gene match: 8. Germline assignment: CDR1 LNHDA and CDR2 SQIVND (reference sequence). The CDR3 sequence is CASSIDQGLVGETQYF. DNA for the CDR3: TGTGCCAGTAGTATAGATCAGGGACTAGTGGGTGAGACCCAGTACTTC.

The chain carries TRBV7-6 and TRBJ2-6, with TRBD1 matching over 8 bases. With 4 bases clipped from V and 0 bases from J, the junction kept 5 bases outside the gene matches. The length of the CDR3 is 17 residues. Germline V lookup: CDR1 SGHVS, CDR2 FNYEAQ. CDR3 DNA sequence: TGTGCCAGCAGCTATGGGACAGGCAGCTCTGGGGCCAACGTCCTGACTTTC. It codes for CASSYGTGSSGANVLTF.

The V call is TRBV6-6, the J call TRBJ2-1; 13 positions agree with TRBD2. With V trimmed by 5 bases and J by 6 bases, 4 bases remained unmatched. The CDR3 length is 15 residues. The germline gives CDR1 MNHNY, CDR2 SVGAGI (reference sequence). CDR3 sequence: CASSQGLAGVNEQFF. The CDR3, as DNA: TGTGCCAGCAGTCAAGGACTAGCGGGGGTCAATGAGCAGTTCTTC.

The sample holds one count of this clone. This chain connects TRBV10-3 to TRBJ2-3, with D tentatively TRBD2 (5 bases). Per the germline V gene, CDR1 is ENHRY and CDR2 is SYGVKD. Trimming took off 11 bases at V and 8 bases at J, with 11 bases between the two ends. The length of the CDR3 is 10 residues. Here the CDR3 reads CAEGLCTQYF. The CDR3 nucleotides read TGTGCCGAAGGACTGTGTACGCAGTATTTT.

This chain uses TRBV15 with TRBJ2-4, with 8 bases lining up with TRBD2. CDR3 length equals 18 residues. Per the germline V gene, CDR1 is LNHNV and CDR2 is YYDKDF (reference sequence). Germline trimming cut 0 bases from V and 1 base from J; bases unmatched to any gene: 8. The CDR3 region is CATSRDRRGESAKNIQYF. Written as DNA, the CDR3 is TGTGCCACCAGCAGAGATCGGCGGGGGGAAAGTGCCAAAAACATTCAGTACTTC.

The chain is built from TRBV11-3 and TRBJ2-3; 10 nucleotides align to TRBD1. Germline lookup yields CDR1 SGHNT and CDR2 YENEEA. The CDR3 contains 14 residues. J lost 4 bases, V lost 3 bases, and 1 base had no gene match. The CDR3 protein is CASSLGQGPDTQYF. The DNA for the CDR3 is TGTGCCAGCAGCTTGGGACAGGGGCCAGATACGCAGTATTTT.

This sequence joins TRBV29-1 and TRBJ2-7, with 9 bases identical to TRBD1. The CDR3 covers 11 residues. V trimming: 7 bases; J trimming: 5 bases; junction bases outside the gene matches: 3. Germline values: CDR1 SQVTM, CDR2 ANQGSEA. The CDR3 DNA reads TGCAGCGGGGGACAGGGCAACGAGCAGTACTTC. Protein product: CSGGQGNEQYF.

The CDR3 loop reads CASSVTLEVGGYNEQFF. In DNA, the CDR3 is TGTGCCAGCAGCGTAACCTTAGAGGTAGGGGGCTACAATGAGCAGTTCTTC. The chain uses TRBV9 and TRBJ2-1, with a weak D call TRBD1 (6 bases). The CDR3 length is 17 residues. V was cut by 1 base and J by 3 bases, with 17 bases left in between. Germline V gives CDR1 SGDLS, CDR2 YYNGEE.

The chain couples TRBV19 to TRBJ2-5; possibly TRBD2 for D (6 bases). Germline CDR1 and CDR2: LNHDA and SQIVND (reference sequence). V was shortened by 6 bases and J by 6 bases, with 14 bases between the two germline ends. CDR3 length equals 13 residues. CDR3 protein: CASRGPGGKTQYF. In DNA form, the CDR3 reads TGTGCCAGTAGGGGCCCCGGGGGAAAGACCCAGTACTTC.

Here the CDR3 DNA reads TGCAGCGTTGGACGGGACAGCTACGAGCAGTACTTC. Translated: CSVGRDSYEQYF. The chain uses TRBV29-1 and TRBJ2-7; 7 bases align to TRBD1. The germline CDR1 and CDR2 sequences are SQVTM and ANQGSEA. The CDR3 runs 12 residues. The junction had 3 bases not matched to a gene; V was cut back by 4 bases and J by 3 bases.

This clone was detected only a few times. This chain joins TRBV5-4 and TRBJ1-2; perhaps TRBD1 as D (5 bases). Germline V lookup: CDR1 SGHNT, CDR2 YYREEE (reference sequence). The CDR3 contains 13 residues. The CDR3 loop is CAWAETANYGYTF. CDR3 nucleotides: TGTGCGTGGGCAGAGACAGCTAACTATGGCTACACCTTC.

CDR3 sequence: CASRQYVYEQYF. The CDR3 DNA reads as TGTGCCAGCAGGCAGTACGTCTACGAGCAGTACTTC. This chain uses TRBV2 with TRBJ2-7, with unresolved D. V was trimmed by 6 bases and J by 3 bases, leaving 9 bases between them. CDR1 is SNHLY, CDR2 FYNNEI, per germline. The CDR3 totals 12 residues.